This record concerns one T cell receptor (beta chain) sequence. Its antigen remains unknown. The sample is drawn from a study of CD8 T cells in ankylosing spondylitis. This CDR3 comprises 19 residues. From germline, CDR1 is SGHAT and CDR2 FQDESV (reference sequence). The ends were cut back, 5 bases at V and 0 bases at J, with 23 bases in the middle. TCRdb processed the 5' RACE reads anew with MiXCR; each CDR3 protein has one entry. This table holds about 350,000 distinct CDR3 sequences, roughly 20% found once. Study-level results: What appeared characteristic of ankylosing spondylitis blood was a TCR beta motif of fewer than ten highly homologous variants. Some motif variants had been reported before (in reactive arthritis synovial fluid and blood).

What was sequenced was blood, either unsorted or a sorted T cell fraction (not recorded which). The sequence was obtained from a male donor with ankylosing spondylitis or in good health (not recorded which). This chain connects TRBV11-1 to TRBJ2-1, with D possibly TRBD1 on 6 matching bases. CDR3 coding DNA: TGTGCCAGCAGCCCCCGGTCGGGGACATCTATCAGCTCCTACAATGAGCAGTTCTTC. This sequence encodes CASSPRSGTSISSYNEQFF.